Each of the 13 T cell receptor beta chains below was sequenced from the same sample in a study of blood T cell repertoires in COVID-19. Sequencing was performed with immunoSEQ multiplex PCR; in TCRdb, only in-frame clones are kept and a portion is missing. The table shows 150,000 to 200,000 clones, with 65% to 90% occurring only once. The sample taken for sequencing was peripheral blood. The origin of the receptors is a man in his sixties with acute or convalescent COVID-19.

The rearrangement joins TRBV9 to TRBJ2-7; 7 nucleotides align to TRBD2. CDR1 and CDR2 (germline): SGDLS, YYNGEE. V trimming: 0 bases; J trimming: 3 bases; junction bases outside the gene matches: 6. The CDR3 covers 15 residues. The DNA for the CDR3 is TGTGCCAGCAGCGTAGAAGGACTAGGGTTCTACGAGCAGTACTTC. Its translation is CASSVEGLGFYEQYF.

The CDR3 DNA is TGTGCCAGCAGGCGGGGAGCGGGACTACTCAATGAGCAGTTCTTC. It encodes CASRRGAGLLNEQFF. The chain uses TRBV27 and TRBJ2-1; 7 positions agree with TRBD2. The V and J ends lost 6 bases and 6 bases, in that order; junction bases with no gene match: 11. The germline CDR1 and CDR2 sequences are MNHEY and SMNVEV (reference sequence). CDR3 length: 15 amino acids.

The rearrangement links TRBV2 to TRBJ1-4; 7 nucleotides align to TRBD1. V gave up 0 bases and J gave up 4 bases; unmatched junction bases: 5. The CDR3 contains 16 residues. Germline lookup yields CDR1 SNHLY and CDR2 FYNNEI. The CDR3 reads CASSEALTGVNEKLFF. CDR3 DNA: TGTGCCAGCAGTGAAGCGCTAACAGGGGTTAATGAAAAACTGTTTTTT.

The rearrangement uses TRBV14 and TRBJ2-1; D is perhaps TRBD2 (5 bases). Deletions cut 0 bases from V and 3 bases from J, with 18 bases between. This CDR3 region has 18 residues. The germline V gene has CDR1 SGHDN and CDR2 FVKESK. The CDR3 reads CASSQDDRVAGLYNEQFF. CDR3 nucleotide sequence: TGTGCCAGCAGCCAAGATGATCGAGTTGCGGGTCTCTACAATGAGCAGTTCTTC.

The chain employs TRBV3-1 (or the pseudogene TRBV3-2) and TRBJ2-1; D is perhaps TRBD1 (6 bases). V lost 0 bases to trimming and J lost 8 bases, with 14 bases between them. CDR3 length equals 15 residues. Per germline, CDR1 LGHDT and CDR2 YNNKEL (reference sequence). The CDR3 DNA sequence: TGTGCCAGCAGCCAAGAGGGGGCTAGATTGGATGAGCAGTTCTTC. It encodes CASSQEGARLDEQFF.

The chain uses TRBV10-3 and TRBJ2-1; 7 bases fit TRBD1. CDR3 length: 14 residues. Germline V gives CDR1 ENHRY, CDR2 SYGVKD. V dropped 0 bases and J dropped 9; count of bases not matched to a gene: 5. The CDR3 DNA reads as TGTGCCATCAGTGAGTCTCAAGGGGGCGGTGAGCAGTTCTTC. This encodes CAISESQGGGEQFF.

This chain connects TRBV5-1 to TRBJ1-6; possible D gene TRBD1, 5 bases. The CDR3 length is 13 residues. CDR1 and CDR2 from the germline V gene are SGHRS and YFSETQ. V was shortened by 3 bases and J by 10 bases, with 11 bases between the two germline ends. The CDR3 reads CASSSGGDSPLHF. In DNA, the CDR3 is TGCGCCAGCAGCTCCGGGGGGGACTCACCCCTCCACTTT.

This chain connects TRBV5-1 to TRBJ2-1; a possible D gene is TRBD2 (5 bases). Germline CDR1 SGHRS, CDR2 YFSETQ. Deletions cut 5 bases from V and 0 bases from J, with 6 bases between. The CDR3 length is 13 residues. Here the CDR3 DNA reads TGCGCCAGCAGAGAGGGCTCCTACAATGAGCAGTTCTTC. Its translation is CASREGSYNEQFF.

In DNA form, the CDR3 reads TGTGCCAGCAGGGGGAGACTAGCGGTTGGCGAGACCCAGTACTTC. Its translation: CASRGRLAVGETQYF. This sequence joins TRBV2 and TRBJ2-5, with 9 positions matching TRBD2. The V gene's germline CDR1 is SNHLY and CDR2 FYNNEI. Losses at the gene ends were 6 bases for V and 5 bases for J; bases not matched to a gene: 10. The CDR3 is 15 amino acids.

This sequence joins TRBV7-8 and TRBJ2-3; weak D call: TRBD2 (5 bases). Germline V gene sequence: CDR1 SGHVS, CDR2 FQNEAQ. The length of the CDR3 is 16 residues. Trimming stripped 1 base from V and 2 bases from J, with 13 bases between. DNA of the CDR3: TGTGCCAGCAGCTTAGTGGACTGGGCAATCACAGATACGCAGTATTTT. Protein product: CASSLVDWAITDTQYF.

J is TRBJ2-1 and V is TRBV19; weak D call: TRBD2 (6 bases). Germline loops: CDR1 LNHDA, CDR2 SQIVND (reference sequence). The ends were cut back, 6 bases at V and 4 bases at J, with 16 bases in the middle. This CDR3 has 15 residues. CDR3 protein: CASRARSGYYNEQFF. The CDR3, as DNA: TGTGCCAGTAGGGCAAGGAGCGGGTATTACAATGAGCAGTTCTTC.

The CDR3 loop reads CASSLSTGSYYEQYF. The CDR3 DNA reads as TGTGCCAGCAGCTTAAGTACAGGGAGTTACTACGAGCAGTACTTC. The rearrangement uses TRBV7-9 and TRBJ2-7; D may be TRBD1 (6 bases). The CDR3 spans 15 residues. Trimming removed 2 bases at V and 3 bases at J, with 14 bases between. The germline V gene encodes CDR1 SEHNR and CDR2 FQNEAQ (reference sequence).

This rearrangement joins TRBV11-3 to TRBJ2-2; D may be TRBD1 (8 bases). CDR3 length: 16 amino acids. Germline CDR1 is SGHNT and CDR2 is YENEEA. V shed 5 bases and J shed 1 base, with 14 bases lying between them. CDR3 in DNA: TGTGCCAGCAGCCTGGGGGGGACAGGGAACACCGGGGAGCTGTTTTTT. Protein sequence: CASSLGGTGNTGELFF.